A selection of T cell receptor beta chains follows, all from one sample in a study of T-cell reconstitution after alpha-beta-depleted transplantation in children. TCRdb processed the PCR reads anew with MiXCR; each CDR3 protein has one entry. Of 670,000 or so distinct CDR3 sequences detected, around 13% appear once; the ten largest clones hold 0.79%. Material: PBMCs, obtained before TCRalphabeta/CD19-depleted stem cell transplant. Source of these receptors: a girl aged 2 to 10 with congenital amegakaryocytic thrombocytopenia, due to receive a stem cell transplant. The CDR3 runs from the conserved cysteine through the conserved F or W. The D gene is left open where the match is weak. Some rows have no size entry. The others give once, few or many, or a class for an expanded clone.

clone size: many
CDR3 length: 16
J gene: TRBJ2-7
D gene: TRBD1
V gene: TRBV20-1
CDR3 protein: CSARELTRDRRYEQYF

clone size: -
CDR3 length: 15
J gene: TRBJ1-2
D gene: -
V gene: TRBV5-1
CDR3 protein: CASSLGGGDHYGYTF

clone size: -
CDR3 length: 14
J gene: TRBJ2-7
D gene: -
V gene: TRBV21-1
CDR3 protein: CASSKEGTGAEQYF

clone size: many
CDR3 length: 15
J gene: TRBJ2-1
D gene: TRBD2
V gene: TRBV12-3/TRBV12-4
CDR3 protein: CASSPPGLATDEQFF

clone size: many
CDR3 length: 15
J gene: TRBJ2-7
D gene: TRBD2
V gene: TRBV5-1
CDR3 protein: CASSLGLAGVGEQYF

clone size: -
CDR3 length: 13
J gene: TRBJ2-7
D gene: -
V gene: TRBV5-1
CDR3 protein: CASRPGISDEQYF

clone size: many
CDR3 length: 19
J gene: TRBJ2-1
D gene: -
V gene: TRBV5-1
CDR3 protein: CASSLGGSILGGTFNEQFF

clone size: -
CDR3 length: 15
J gene: TRBJ2-1
D gene: -
V gene: TRBV11-2
CDR3 protein: CASSFKSGIGNEQFF

clone size: -
CDR3 length: 12
J gene: TRBJ2-1
D gene: TRBD1
V gene: TRBV30
CDR3 protein: CAWSAGGTLKFF

clone size: many
CDR3 length: 14
J gene: TRBJ1-2
D gene: TRBD1
V gene: TRBV5-1
CDR3 protein: CASSDRQGSHGYTF

clone size: few
CDR3 length: 16
J gene: TRBJ2-2
D gene: -
V gene: TRBV18
CDR3 protein: CASSPEIGPNTGELFF

clone size: many
CDR3 length: 15
J gene: TRBJ2-1
D gene: -
V gene: TRBV20-1
CDR3 protein: CSARDYYSSYNEQFF

clone size: few
CDR3 length: 14
J gene: TRBJ2-7
D gene: -
V gene: TRBV12-3/TRBV12-4
CDR3 protein: CASSPIARSDEQYF

clone size: few
CDR3 length: 18
J gene: TRBJ2-7
D gene: TRBD2
V gene: TRBV11-1
CDR3 protein: CASSLLASGSLSSYEQYF

clone size: -
CDR3 length: 16
J gene: TRBJ2-1
D gene: TRBD2
V gene: TRBV5-1
CDR3 protein: CASSSRLAGVPNEQFF

clone size: -
CDR3 length: 18
J gene: TRBJ2-1
D gene: -
V gene: TRBV15
CDR3 protein: CATSRESVAPIRYNEQFF

clone size: few
CDR3 length: 15
J gene: TRBJ2-1
D gene: TRBD2
V gene: TRBV5-1
CDR3 protein: CASSLSTSAYNEQFF

clone size: few
CDR3 length: 19
J gene: TRBJ2-4
D gene: -
V gene: TRBV12-3/TRBV12-4
CDR3 protein: CASSQTGTVLIKGKNIQYF

clone size: many
CDR3 length: 16
J gene: TRBJ2-2
D gene: TRBD1
V gene: TRBV9
CDR3 protein: CASSAVWTGNTGELFF

clone size: many
CDR3 length: 13
J gene: TRBJ2-1
D gene: TRBD1
V gene: TRBV5-1
CDR3 protein: CASRGQADNEQFF

clone size: -
CDR3 length: 14
J gene: TRBJ2-3
D gene: TRBD2
V gene: TRBV2
CDR3 protein: CASCSLAAGDTQYF

clone size: many
CDR3 length: 14
J gene: TRBJ1-6
D gene: -
V gene: TRBV20-1
CDR3 protein: CSAPSGGSNSPLHF

clone size: -
CDR3 length: 14
J gene: TRBJ2-7
D gene: TRBD1
V gene: TRBV11-2
CDR3 protein: CASSRTGKIYEQYF

clone size: many
CDR3 length: 11
J gene: TRBJ2-7
D gene: -
V gene: TRBV20-1
CDR3 protein: CSAGDRDEQYF

clone size: many
CDR3 length: 13
J gene: TRBJ2-1
D gene: -
V gene: TRBV5-1
CDR3 protein: CASTHPQNNEQFF

clone size: few
CDR3 length: 13
J gene: TRBJ2-5
D gene: TRBD1
V gene: TRBV29-1
CDR3 protein: CSVLDRDQETQYF

clone size: many
CDR3 length: 12
J gene: TRBJ2-7
D gene: -
V gene: TRBV6-5
CDR3 protein: CASSSTGNEQYF

clone size: -
CDR3 length: 14
J gene: TRBJ2-1
D gene: -
V gene: TRBV7-2
CDR3 protein: CASSLGPVRGEQFF

clone size: many
CDR3 length: 11
J gene: TRBJ2-5
D gene: -
V gene: TRBV28
CDR3 protein: CATQEGETQYF

clone size: many
CDR3 length: 14
J gene: TRBJ2-7
D gene: -
V gene: TRBV5-1
CDR3 protein: CASRTAAPNYEQYF

clone size: few
CDR3 length: 17
J gene: TRBJ2-2
D gene: -
V gene: TRBV5-1
CDR3 protein: CASSLAGGIANTGELFF

clone size: few
CDR3 length: 15
J gene: TRBJ2-2
D gene: TRBD2
V gene: TRBV5-1
CDR3 protein: CASSLTSDPTGELFF

clone size: -
CDR3 length: 12
J gene: TRBJ1-6
D gene: -
V gene: TRBV15
CDR3 protein: CATSRGFSPLHF

clone size: many
CDR3 length: 13
J gene: TRBJ2-7
D gene: -
V gene: TRBV29-1
CDR3 protein: CSVKGQIHGEQYF

clone size: -
CDR3 length: 13
J gene: TRBJ1-2
D gene: -
V gene: TRBV3-1
CDR3 protein: CASSQTILDGYTF

clone size: few
CDR3 length: 16
J gene: TRBJ2-1
D gene: -
V gene: TRBV24-1
CDR3 protein: CATSDASVRSYNEQFF

clone size: many
CDR3 length: 13
J gene: TRBJ2-1
D gene: -
V gene: TRBV5-1
CDR3 protein: CASHAGLLNEQFF

clone size: -
CDR3 length: 15
J gene: TRBJ2-5
D gene: TRBD2
V gene: TRBV19
CDR3 protein: CASSTWTSEQETQYF

clone size: -
CDR3 length: 14
J gene: TRBJ2-1
D gene: -
V gene: TRBV12-5
CDR3 protein: CASGPLSSYNEQFF

clone size: many
CDR3 length: 14
J gene: TRBJ1-2
D gene: -
V gene: TRBV28
CDR3 protein: CASSLEQHNYGYTF

clone size: many
CDR3 length: 16
J gene: TRBJ2-3
D gene: TRBD2
V gene: TRBV18
CDR3 protein: CASSPPVAGEEDTQYF

clone size: -
CDR3 length: 16
J gene: TRBJ2-7
D gene: TRBD2
V gene: TRBV7-9
CDR3 protein: CASLGDREGRVYEQYF

clone size: few
CDR3 length: 16
J gene: TRBJ2-2
D gene: TRBD2
V gene: TRBV11-2
CDR3 protein: CASSIRGGQNTGELFF

clone size: -
CDR3 length: 12
J gene: TRBJ2-7
D gene: -
V gene: TRBV7-9
CDR3 protein: CASSLFLYEQYF

clone size: many
CDR3 length: 15
J gene: TRBJ2-7
D gene: -
V gene: TRBV6-5
CDR3 protein: CASSYRGDSYYEQYF

clone size: -
CDR3 length: 14
J gene: TRBJ2-3
D gene: TRBD2
V gene: TRBV9
CDR3 protein: CASTSGRGTDTQYF

clone size: many
CDR3 length: 12
J gene: TRBJ2-7
D gene: -
V gene: TRBV29-1
CDR3 protein: CSVSIAAGEQYF